The subject of this entry is one TCR beta chain. The sample is drawn from a study of preoperative IRX-2 immunotherapy in early breast cancer. This CDR3 has 15 amino acids. The germline V and J ends were trimmed by 7 bases and 0 bases, with 13 bases remaining between them. Looked up from germline, CDR1 is MNHGY and CDR2 is SAAAGT. Treatment noted: preoperative locoregional IRX-2 cytokine immunotherapy. Preoperative locoregional IRX-2 cytokine immunotherapy was tested in the phase Ib source study. Produced via immunoSEQ multiplex PCR; TCRdb's table is partial and in-frame only. The sample has approximately 96,000 clones; roughly 88% are singletons.

The chain is built from TRBV6-8 and TRBJ1-3; D not certain. The sample in question was tumor tissue, obtained after IRX-2 immunotherapy. The source of this sequence is a human donor with breast cancer. The CDR3, as DNA: TGTGCCAGCATCGCGTCAGCGAGCTCTGGAAACACCATATATTTT. It yields the protein CASIASASSGNTIYF.